This section outlines one T cell receptor beta chain sequence together with its context. This sample stems from a study of blood T cell repertoires in COVID-19. Produced via immunoSEQ multiplex PCR; TCRdb's table is partial and in-frame only. The table includes some 160,000 clones, approximately 87% detected once. CDR1 SGHNT and CDR2 YENEEA come from the germline V gene. The V and J ends lost 3 bases and 1 base, in that order; junction bases with no gene match: 6. The CDR3 totals 16 residues. The chain links TRBV11-3 to TRBJ2-3; 8 nucleotides match TRBD1. The clonotype was recovered from a woman in her forties or fifties who had recovered from COVID-19. The specimen was PBMCs or T cells enriched from blood (not recorded which). The CDR3 region is CASSFKDRDGTDTQYF. CDR3 nucleotides: TGTGCCAGCAGCTTTAAGGACAGGGATGGCACAGATACGCAGTATTTT.